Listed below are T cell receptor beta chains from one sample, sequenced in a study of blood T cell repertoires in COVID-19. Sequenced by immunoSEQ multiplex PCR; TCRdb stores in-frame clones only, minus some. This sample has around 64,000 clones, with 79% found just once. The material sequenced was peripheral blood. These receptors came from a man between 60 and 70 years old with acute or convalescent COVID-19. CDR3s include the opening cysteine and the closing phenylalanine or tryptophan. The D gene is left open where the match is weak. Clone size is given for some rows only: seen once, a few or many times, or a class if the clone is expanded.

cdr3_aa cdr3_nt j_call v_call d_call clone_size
CASAIGWDRGKTEQAFF TGTGCCAGCGCAATAGGCTGGGACAGGGGGAAGACTGAACAAGCTTTCTTT TRBJ1-1 TRBV11-2 TRBD1 few
CASSYSGLSYEQYF TGTGCCAGCAGTTATAGCGGGCTTTCCTACGAGCAGTACTTC TRBJ2-7 TRBV6-6 TRBD2 NA
CASSPLGGTAFF TGTGCCAGCAGCCCTCTAGGGGGCACAGCTTTCTTT TRBJ1-1 TRBV28 TRBD1 few
CASSRGQHNEKLFF TGTGCCAGCAGCAGGGGACAGCATAATGAAAAACTGTTTTTT TRBJ1-4 TRBV6-5 TRBD1 NA
CASSLKAGARGEQFF TGTGCCAGCAGTTTAAAAGCGGGAGCGAGGGGTGAGCAGTTCTTC TRBJ2-1 TRBV27 TRBD2 once
CASSLGRVSGNTIYF TGTGCCAGCAGTCTCGGCAGGGTCTCTGGAAACACCATATATTTT TRBJ1-3 TRBV6-5 NA NA
CASSLEGTSGYEQYF TGTGCCAGCAGCTTAGAAGGGACTAGCGGATACGAGCAGTACTTC TRBJ2-7 TRBV7-2 TRBD2 NA
CASSLGGLGPSGANVLTF TGCGCCAGCAGCTTGGGGGGCCTCGGTCCCTCTGGGGCCAACGTCCTGACTTTC TRBJ2-6 TRBV5-1 NA NA
CASSGDRGSTDTQYF TGTGCCAGCAGCGGTGACAGGGGTAGCACAGATACGCAGTATTTT TRBJ2-3 TRBV7-3 TRBD1 NA
CASSLGLVGLEQYF TGTGCCAGCAGCTTAGGTCTAGTTGGCCTCGAGCAGTACTTC TRBJ2-7 TRBV7-2 NA NA
CASSPSGSPVGLAGGGSYNEQFF TGTGCCAGCAGCCCCAGCGGGAGTCCGGTGGGACTAGCGGGAGGGGGCTCCTACAATGAGCAGTTCTTC TRBJ2-1 TRBV3-1/TRBV3-2 TRBD2 NA
CASSYFHGQGSYEQYF TGTGCCAGCAGTTACTTCCATGGACAGGGGTCCTACGAGCAGTACTTC TRBJ2-7 TRBV6-5 TRBD1 NA
CASSLDRAQETQYF TGTGCCAGCAGCTTAGACAGGGCCCAAGAGACCCAGTACTTC TRBJ2-5 TRBV7-2 NA NA
CASSQDYGTSGPIDTQYF TGTGCCAGCAGCCAAGATTACGGGACTAGCGGACCTATAGATACGCAGTATTTT TRBJ2-3 TRBV3-1/TRBV3-2 TRBD2 NA
CASSWTSGYIDEQFF TGTGCCAGCAGTTGGACTAGCGGTTATATAGATGAGCAGTTCTTC TRBJ2-1 TRBV6-2/TRBV6-3 TRBD2 few
CASSPVRGGETQYF TGTGCCAGCAGCCCCGTACGGGGGGGAGAGACCCAGTACTTC TRBJ2-5 TRBV7-2 TRBD2 NA
CASDSGSNYGYTF TGTGCCAGCGACTCGGGATCTAACTATGGCTACACCTTC TRBJ1-2 TRBV3-1/TRBV3-2 NA NA
CATSRGRGAQHF TGTGCCACCAGCAGAGGCCGGGGGGCCCAGCATTTT TRBJ1-5 TRBV15 NA NA
CASSQVGTRTVSGYTF TGCGCCAGCAGCCAAGTGGGCACAAGGACTGTTTCAGGCTACACCTTC TRBJ1-2 TRBV4-3 NA NA
CASSGQGGQPQHF TGTGCCAGCAGCGGACAGGGAGGTCAGCCCCAGCATTTT TRBJ1-5 TRBV9 TRBD1 NA
CASSSEQGLWEKLFF TGTGCCAGCAGCTCAGAACAGGGTTTGTGGGAAAAACTGTTTTTT TRBJ1-4 TRBV7-9 NA few
CASSIPGTGFTFSNQPQHF TGTGCCAGTAGTATCCCCGGGACAGGGTTCACCTTTAGCAATCAGCCCCAGCATTTT TRBJ1-5 TRBV19 TRBD1 NA
CASTEYGHSYNEQFF TGTGCCAGCACCGAGTATGGGCACTCCTACAATGAGCAGTTCTTC TRBJ2-1 TRBV7-3 NA NA
CASSKRGTEAFF TGTGCCAGCAGTAAAAGGGGGACTGAAGCTTTCTTT TRBJ1-1 TRBV28 NA NA
CASSLVGTSGYEQYF TGCGCCAGCAGCCTAGTGGGGACTAGCGGCTACGAGCAGTACTTC TRBJ2-7 TRBV5-1 TRBD2 NA
CASSGMDRGHQETQYF TGTGCCAGCAGCGGAATGGACAGGGGGCACCAAGAGACCCAGTACTTC TRBJ2-5 TRBV9 TRBD1 NA
CASSLVDYTDTQYF TGCGCCAGCAGCTTGGTGGACTACACAGATACGCAGTATTTT TRBJ2-3 TRBV5-1 NA NA
CASSFMGGGQPQHF TGTGCCAGCAGCTTCATGGGGGGGGGCCAGCCCCAGCATTTT TRBJ1-5 TRBV7-2 NA NA
CASSLDTAGVYNEQFF TGTGCCAGCAGCTTAGATACAGCGGGAGTGTACAATGAGCAGTTCTTC TRBJ2-1 TRBV11-2 TRBD2 NA
CASSFRGLGTGELFF TGTGCCAGCAGCTTCAGGGGTCTTGGCACCGGGGAGCTGTTTTTT TRBJ2-2 TRBV11-2 NA few
CASSQNRGEGYNEQFF TGTGCCAGCAGCCAAAACAGGGGTGAGGGGTACAATGAGCAGTTCTTC TRBJ2-1 TRBV4-2 TRBD1 NA
CASRVDRPGGKLFF TGTGCCAGCAGAGTGGACAGGCCTGGGGGAAAACTGTTTTTT TRBJ1-4 TRBV3-1/TRBV3-2 TRBD1 NA
CASSSGSGNTIYF TGTGCCAGCTCAAGCGGGAGTGGAAACACCATATATTTT TRBJ1-3 TRBV18 NA NA
CSVGQRQETQYF TGCAGCGTCGGACAGAGACAAGAGACCCAGTACTTC TRBJ2-5 TRBV29-1 NA NA
CSVSHYTEAFF TGCAGCGTCTCCCACTACACTGAAGCTTTCTTT TRBJ1-1 TRBV29-1 NA NA
CASSQDAGSYEQYF TGTGCCAGCAGCCAAGATGCGGGATCCTACGAGCAGTACTTC TRBJ2-7 TRBV4-2 NA NA
CSARGYNEQFF TGCAGTGCTCGGGGGTACAATGAGCAGTTCTTC TRBJ2-1 TRBV20-1 NA NA
CASSLLQAKGTEAFF TGTGCCAGCAGTCTTCTGCAGGCCAAGGGGACTGAAGCTTTCTTT TRBJ1-1 TRBV6-2/TRBV6-3 NA NA